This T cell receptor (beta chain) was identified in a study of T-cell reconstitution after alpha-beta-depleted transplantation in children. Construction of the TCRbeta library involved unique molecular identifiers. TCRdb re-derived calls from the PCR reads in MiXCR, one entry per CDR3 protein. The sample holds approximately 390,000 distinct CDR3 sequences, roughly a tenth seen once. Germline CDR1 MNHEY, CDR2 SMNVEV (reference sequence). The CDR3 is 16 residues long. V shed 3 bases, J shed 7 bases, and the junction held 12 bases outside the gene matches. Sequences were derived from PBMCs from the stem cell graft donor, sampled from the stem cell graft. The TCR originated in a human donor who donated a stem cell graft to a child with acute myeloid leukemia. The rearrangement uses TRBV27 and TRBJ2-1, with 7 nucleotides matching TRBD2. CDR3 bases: TGTGCCAGCAGTTTCTTCCGTGGGATCGGGGGGAATGAGCAGTTCTTC. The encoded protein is CASSFFRGIGGNEQFF.